This T cell receptor (beta chain) was recorded in a study of shared clonotypes between healthy human individuals. The table came from immunoSEQ multiplex PCR; TCRdb's copy has only in-frame clones and leaves some out. Counted here are approximately 2,300,000 clones, around 90% occurring once; the ten biggest clones make up approximately 0.41%. The V end was cut by 5 bases, the J end by 1 base, with 18 bases between. This CDR3 has 16 residues. The germline V gene has CDR1 MDHEN and CDR2 SYDVKM. The sequencing input was naive CD4+ T cells from PBMCs. Subset: CD45RA+ positively selected. The chain carries TRBV28 and TRBJ2-7; D could derive from TRBD1 or TRBD2 (5 bases each). This TCR was recovered from a man aged 18 to 30 in good health. Some clones in this sample may be carry-over from other donors' samples. The CDR3 loop is CASSPPPGRQSYEQYF. The DNA for the CDR3 is TGTGCCAGCAGTCCACCCCCGGGACGGCAGTCCTACGAGCAGTACTTC.